Shown below are 7 T cell receptor beta chains from a single sample sequenced in a study of CD8+CD57+ T cells in acquired aplastic anemia. CDR3 and TCR beta VDJ profiling relied on a genomic DNA template. TCRdb reprocessed the reads via MiXCR and lists one record per CDR3 protein. The table lists approximately 99,000 distinct CDR3 sequences, around half of them singletons. Input material: sorted CD4+, CD8+, or CD8+CD57+ T cells (not recorded which) from PBMCs. The receptors stem from a human donor in good health, serving as a control.

The chain has TRBV29-1 and TRBJ1-1; D uncertain. Per the germline V gene, CDR1 is SQVTM and CDR2 is ANQGSEA. The V and J ends lost 5 bases and 0 bases respectively, with 4 bases between them. CDR3 length: 11 residues. In DNA form, the CDR3 reads TGCAGCGTTCGACTGAACACTGAAGCTTTCTTT. It encodes CSVRLNTEAFF.

The chain employs TRBV2 and TRBJ2-1; no clear D gene. V lost 4 bases to trimming and J lost 5 bases, with 6 bases between them. This CDR3 spans 12 amino acids. The germline CDR1 and CDR2 sequences are SNHLY and FYNNEI. The CDR3 nucleotides are TGTGCCAGCAGTGTCGCGAACAATGAGCAGTTCTTC. Amino acids: CASSVANNEQFF. Based on the CDR3 plus reference TRBV2 and TRBJ2-1, the full variable domain is EPEVTQTPSHQVTQMGQEVILRCVPISNHLYFYWYRQILGQKVEFLVSFYNNEISEKSEIFDDQFSVERPDGSNFTLKIRSTKLEDSAMYFCASSVANNEQFFGPGTRLTVL.

This clonotype was counted many times. The chain combines TRBV10-2 with TRBJ2-7; D is possibly TRBD1 (5 bases). The germline V gene encodes CDR1 WSHSY and CDR2 SAAADI. This CDR3 spans 16 amino acids. V lost 1 base and J lost 2, with 15 bases in between. As DNA, the CDR3 is TGCGCCAGCAGTGAGTGGAAGGGGCGCCAACCCTACGAGCAGTACTTC. Protein: CASSEWKGRQPYEQYF.

This clonotype was detected ten times or more. The chain recombines TRBV27 with TRBJ1-6; D unclear. V lost 0 bases, J lost 9 bases, and 6 bases lay in between. Germline assignment: CDR1 MNHEY and CDR2 SMNVEV (reference sequence). The CDR3 has 13 amino acids. The CDR3 is CASSLSQLSPLHF. Written as DNA, the CDR3 is TGTGCCAGCAGTTTATCCCAGCTTTCACCCCTCCACTTT.

At least ten counts were recorded for this clonotype. The chain carries TRBV7-6 and TRBJ2-5; D ambiguous. CDR1 is SGHVS and CDR2 is FNYEAQ in the germline V gene. The V end was cut by 10 bases, the J end by 7 bases, with 19 bases between. The CDR3 covers 13 residues. CDR3 bases: TGTGCCACTGAGAGAGGAAACGACGGGACCCAGTACTTC. Encoded protein: CATERGNDGTQYF.

V is TRBV19 and J is TRBJ1-4; D uncertain. Trimming pared 2 bases from V and 8 bases from J, leaving 9 bases between. Looked up from germline, CDR1 is LNHDA and CDR2 is SQIVND (reference sequence). The CDR3 is made up of 13 amino acids. Here the CDR3 reads CASSISMGEKLFF. CDR3 sequence (DNA): TGTGCCAGTAGTATATCAATGGGCGAAAAACTGTTTTTT.

The chain links TRBV7-2 to TRBJ2-7; TRBD1 aligns across 7 bases. CDR3 length: 14 amino acids. Germline V gives CDR1 SGHTA, CDR2 FQGNSA. Losses at the gene ends were 5 bases for V and 3 bases for J; bases not matched to a gene: 7. Here the CDR3 DNA reads TGTGCCAGCAGCGGGGACAGCTATTTCTACGAGCAGTACTTC. It encodes CASSGDSYFYEQYF.